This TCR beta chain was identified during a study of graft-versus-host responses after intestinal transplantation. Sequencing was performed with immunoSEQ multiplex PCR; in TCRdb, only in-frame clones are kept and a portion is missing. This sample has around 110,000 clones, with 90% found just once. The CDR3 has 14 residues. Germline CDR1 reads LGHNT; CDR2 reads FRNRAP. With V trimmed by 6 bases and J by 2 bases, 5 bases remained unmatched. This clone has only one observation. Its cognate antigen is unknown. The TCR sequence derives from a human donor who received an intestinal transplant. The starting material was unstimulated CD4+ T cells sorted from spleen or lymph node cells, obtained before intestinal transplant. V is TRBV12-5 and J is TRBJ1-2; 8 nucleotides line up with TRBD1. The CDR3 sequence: CASGSRQGNYGYTF. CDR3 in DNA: TGTGCTAGTGGGTCGAGACAGGGGAACTATGGCTACACCTTC.